This is a list of T cell receptor beta chains from one sample in a study of T cells in Graves' hyperthyroidism and ophthalmopathy. TCRdb re-derived calls from the multiplex PCR reads in MiXCR, one entry per CDR3 protein. The profile shows roughly 510,000 distinct CDR3 sequences, roughly 20% of them singletons. The source material was blood. These TCRs come from a man aged 18 to 29 with Graves' hyperthyroidism. CDR3s include the opening cysteine and the closing phenylalanine or tryptophan. D genes are given only for firm matches. For some rows the clone size is stated as once, few or many, or as a class when expanded; others skip it.

D	V	J	size	CDR3	DNA
.	TRBV6-1	TRBJ1-1	few	CASRDTVSTEAFF	TGTGCCAGCAGGGACACGGTGAGCACTGAAGCTTTCTTT
TRBD2	TRBV12-3/TRBV12-4	TRBJ2-2	.	CASSFKALAGGINTGELFF	TGTGCCAGCAGTTTTAAAGCACTAGCGGGGGGGATAAACACCGGGGAGCTGTTTTTT
.	TRBV2	TRBJ1-1	once	CASEGTGRTEAFF	TGTGCCAGTGAGGGCACAGGTCGCACTGAAGCTTTCTTT
TRBD1	TRBV7-8	TRBJ2-7	.	CASSPGQAGYEQYF	TGTGCCAGCAGCCCCGGACAGGCAGGATACGAGCAGTACTTC
.	TRBV5-6	TRBJ1-2	few	CASSPIGGNNYGYTF	TGTGCCAGCAGCCCCATCGGAGGAAATAACTATGGCTACACCTTC
.	TRBV15	TRBJ2-5	.	CATSRQGTETQYF	TGTGCCACCAGCAGACAGGGTACGGAGACCCAGTACTTC
.	TRBV2	TRBJ2-2	many	CASSTGKGSTGELFF	TGTGCCAGCAGCACAGGGAAGGGCAGCACCGGGGAGCTGTTTTTT
TRBD1	TRBV28	TRBJ1-3	.	CASSRRGDRDSGNTIYF	TGTGCCAGCAGCCGACGGGGGGACAGGGACTCTGGAAACACCATATATTTT
.	TRBV24-1	TRBJ1-5	.	CATSDGTGNQPQHF	TGTGCCACCAGTGATGGGACGGGCAATCAGCCCCAGCATTTT
.	TRBV9	TRBJ1-1	many	CASSAGPVDLLRTEAFF	TGTGCCAGCAGCGCGGGGCCAGTGGACCTCCTACGGACTGAAGCTTTCTTT
.	TRBV25-1	TRBJ1-6	many	CASSELLGDNSPLHF	TGTGCCAGCAGTGAATTGTTGGGGGATAATTCACCCCTCCACTTT
TRBD1	TRBV3-1	TRBJ2-5	.	CASSQVGTAETQYF	TGTGCCAGCAGCCAAGTTGGGACAGCAGAGACCCAGTACTTC
.	TRBV12-3/TRBV12-4	TRBJ2-5	many	CASRPGGRGGFETQYF	TGTGCCAGCAGGCCGGGGGGACGAGGGGGGTTCGAGACCCAGTACTTC
.	TRBV3-1	TRBJ1-1	.	CASSQEPSREAFF	TGTGCCAGCAGCCAAGAACCCAGTCGTGAAGCTTTCTTT
.	TRBV30	TRBJ2-7	few	CAWTSGLPEQYF	TGTGCCTGGACCTCAGGCTTACCCGAGCAGTACTTC
TRBD2	TRBV20-1	TRBJ2-5	many	CSASWASGVGETQYF	TGCAGTGCTAGCTGGGCTAGCGGGGTGGGAGAGACCCAGTACTTC
TRBD1	TRBV27	TRBJ1-1	many	CASSQGALVEAFF	TGTGCCAGCAGTCAGGGGGCATTGGTTGAAGCTTTCTTT
.	TRBV20-1	TRBJ2-3	many	CSAIQGDTQYF	TGCAGTGCGATTCAGGGTGACACGCAGTATTTT
.	TRBV6-1	TRBJ2-7	many	CASSTDSLSYEQYF	TGTGCCAGCAGCACGGACAGCCTCTCCTACGAGCAGTACTTC
.	TRBV30	TRBJ1-2	many	CAWIQDARDSTNYGYTF	TGTGCCTGGATCCAGGACGCCAGGGACTCGACTAACTATGGCTACACCTTC
.	TRBV13	TRBJ1-1	many	CASAGGPGGAFF	TGTGCCAGTGCCGGGGGCCCCGGGGGGGCTTTCTTT
.	TRBV4-1	TRBJ1-5	few	CASSQDGMGRRQPQHF	TGCGCCAGCAGCCAAGATGGGATGGGGCGGAGACAGCCCCAGCATTTT
.	TRBV20-1	TRBJ1-1	.	CSARRYWGSNTEAFF	TGCAGTGCTAGACGGTATTGGGGGTCGAACACTGAAGCTTTCTTT